This paragraph reports one T cell receptor beta chain. The data belong to a study of blood T cell repertoires in COVID-19. At the level of the study: The United States, Italy and Spain provided the acute and convalescent COVID-19 samples. T cells, B-cell-depleted T cells, or PBMCs supplied cDNA or gDNA.

The authors' processing: Cell counts per sample came from amplifying reference gene primers. The method was immunoSEQ multiplex PCR; TCRdb's version includes in-frame clones alone and lacks a portion of them. V and J calls and clone size follow that table, whereas D and trimming were derived from the DNA. The sample includes about 99,000 clones, about 86% seen only once; the top ten take 3% to 3.5%. CDR3 length equals 16 residues. Germline trimming cut 3 bases from V and 3 bases from J; bases unmatched to any gene: 7. From germline, CDR1 is LGHDT and CDR2 YNNKEL (reference sequence). Sequencing input: peripheral blood. The chain recombines TRBV3-1 (or the pseudogene TRBV3-2) with TRBJ2-5, with 10 bases that match TRBD1. This sequence was found in a human donor in a cohort sampled during active COVID-19. The CDR3 bases are TGTGCCAGCAGCCACTCCCCGGGACAGGGGAAAGAGACCCAGTACTTC. Protein product: CASSHSPGQGKETQYF.